The 29 T cell receptor beta chains given below trace back to one sample, sequenced in a study of T cells expressing NK-cell markers. TCRdb reworked the 5' RACE reads into one entry per CDR3 protein, no DNA. Its table lists about 410,000 distinct CDR3 sequences. The sequenced material came from blood T cells: a sorted CD56 or NKG2C T cell subset, CD4+ or CD8+ T cells, or bulk PBMC T cells (not recorded which). These receptors originate from a woman in her forties or fifties in good health.

The chain carries TRBV5-1 and TRBJ2-1; the TRBD2 assignment by TCRdb is unverifiable without DNA. This CDR3 region has 12 residues. Germline-derived CDR1 and CDR2 are SGHRS and YFSETQ. The CDR3 spells CASNERPNEQFF.

The genes are TRBV7-2 and TRBJ2-3; there is no DNA to check the TCRdb D call of TRBD1. CDR1 and CDR2 from the germline V gene are SGHTA and FQGNSA. This CDR3 spans 15 amino acids. The CDR3: CASSSGTGFTDTQYF.

The chain has TRBV12-3 or TRBV12-4 and TRBJ2-7. This CDR3 contains 14 residues. The CDR3 sequence: CASSLVRTPDEQYF.

This rearrangement joins TRBV5-1 to TRBJ2-1; there is no DNA to check the TCRdb D call of TRBD1. The V gene's germline CDR1 is SGHRS and CDR2 YFSETQ. This CDR3 has 15 residues. The CDR3 region is CASSITGTGDNEQFF.

The CDR3 loop reads CASVNGATGELFF. V and J are TRBV7-9 and TRBJ2-2; there is no DNA to check the TCRdb D call of TRBD1. Germline CDR1 and CDR2: SEHNR and FQNEAQ (reference sequence). This CDR3 region has 13 residues.

This chain uses TRBV5-1 with TRBJ2-7; TCRdb reports TRBD2, a call that lacks DNA to check it against. The CDR3 contains 14 residues. Per the germline V gene, CDR1 is SGHRS and CDR2 is YFSETQ. CDR3 amino acids: CASSAASGTYEQYF.

The chain uses TRBV15 and TRBJ2-3. This CDR3 is built from 12 residues. Per the germline V gene, CDR1 is LNHNV and CDR2 is YYDKDF (reference sequence). The CDR3 loop reads CATSRDSDTQYF.

The gene calls are TRBV4-1 and TRBJ2-1. The CDR3 extends over 15 amino acids. Germline CDR1 reads MGHRA; CDR2 reads YSYEKL. This chain's CDR3 is CASSQASRTVLQKFF.

The V call is TRBV9, the J call TRBJ2-5; the D gene TCRdb calls, TRBD2, cannot be checked with no DNA. The CDR3 is 14 amino acids. From germline, CDR1 is SGDLS and CDR2 YYNGEE. Here the CDR3 reads CASSVGGSGETQYF.

J is TRBJ1-1 and V is TRBV29-1. The CDR3 totals 13 residues. Looked up from germline, CDR1 is SQVTM and CDR2 is ANQGSEA. CDR3 sequence: CSVGAGKNTEAFF.

This chain connects TRBV7-9 to TRBJ2-3. In germline, CDR1 is SEHNR, CDR2 FQNEAQ (reference sequence). This CDR3 region has 11 residues. This chain's CDR3 is CASSSVDTQYF.

This chain uses TRBV5-1 with TRBJ2-3; the TRBD2 assignment by TCRdb is unverifiable without DNA. Germline V gene data show CDR1 as SGHRS and CDR2 as YFSETQ. This CDR3 has 14 residues. CDR3: CASSLNGREDTQYF.

The rearrangement joins TRBV28 to TRBJ1-2; with no DNA, the TCRdb D assignment of TRBD1 cannot be verified. Germline assignment: CDR1 MDHEN and CDR2 SYDVKM. The CDR3 consists of 12 residues. CDR3 in amino acids: CASTWGNYGYTF.

V and J are TRBV28 and TRBJ2-5; the D call from TCRdb, TRBD1, cannot be confirmed without DNA. The CDR3 runs to 14 residues. CDR1 MDHEN and CDR2 SYDVKM come from the germline V gene. The CDR3 spells CASSRDTGEETQYF.

The chain recombines TRBV27 with TRBJ2-3. The CDR3 is 15 residues long. Germline V gene data show CDR1 as MNHEY and CDR2 as SMNVEV (reference sequence). CDR3 residues: CASRLLAPSTDTQYF.

CDR3 protein: CATSRERGGGDTQYF. This chain connects TRBV15 to TRBJ2-3; TCRdb lists TRBD1, though no DNA is available to test this call. The germline gives CDR1 LNHNV, CDR2 YYDKDF (reference sequence). There are 15 residues in the CDR3.

The chain carries TRBV5-1 and TRBJ2-3; the TCRdb D gene call, TRBD1, has no DNA to confirm it. The CDR3 loop spans 14 amino acids. The germline V gene encodes CDR1 SGHRS and CDR2 YFSETQ. CDR3 loop: CASSFTGITDTQYF.

V gene TRBV12-3 or TRBV12-4 combines with J gene TRBJ2-7; TCRdb reports TRBD1, a call that lacks DNA to check it against. The CDR3 consists of 15 residues. CDR3 protein: CASSFRGLQAYEQYF.

CDR3 protein: CASSLGTGPEQSGYTF. The chain has TRBV11-3 and TRBJ1-2; without DNA, the TCRdb call of TRBD1 cannot be checked. This CDR3 is built from 16 residues. Germline CDR1 reads SGHNT; CDR2 reads YENEEA.

V and J are TRBV4-1 and TRBJ2-4; TCRdb outputs TRBD1, but without DNA this stays unchecked. Germline V lookup: CDR1 MGHRA, CDR2 YSYEKL. The CDR3 loop spans 17 amino acids. CDR3 loop: CASRPPGQGATKNIQYF.

The chain employs TRBV5-1 and TRBJ2-1. This CDR3 has 15 amino acids. Germline assignment: CDR1 SGHRS and CDR2 YFSETQ. The CDR3 sequence is CASSLAEGVGNEQFF. Supplemented by reference TRBV5-1 and TRBJ2-1, the full variable domain reads KAGVTQTPRYLIKTRGQQVTLSCSPISGHRSVSWYQQTPGQGLQFLFEYFSETQRNKGNFPGRFSGRQFSNSRSEMNVSTLELGDSALYLCASSLAEGVGNEQFFGPGTRLTVL.

The chain joins TRBV20-1 to TRBJ2-1; TCRdb returns TRBD2, unconfirmable since there is no DNA. CDR1 is DFQATT, CDR2 SNEGSKA, per germline (reference sequence). This CDR3 has 11 residues. CDR3: CSARVAQEQFF.

The gene calls are TRBV11-2 and TRBJ1-1; TCRdb outputs TRBD1, but without DNA this stays unchecked. CDR3 length: 15 residues. Looked up from germline, CDR1 is SGHAT and CDR2 is FQNNGV. This CDR3 is CASSLSGTGSDEAFF.

This chain links TRBV7-8 with TRBJ2-4; TCRdb gives TRBD1 as the D gene, but with no DNA this cannot be confirmed. The CDR3 totals 14 residues. CDR1 and CDR2 (germline): SGHVS, FQNEAQ. CDR3 sequence reads: CASSYQGSSHIQYF.

The chain links TRBV5-4 to TRBJ1-5. From germline, CDR1 is SGHNT and CDR2 YYREEE (reference sequence). The CDR3 covers 14 residues. CDR3 amino acids: CASSRGGVDQPQHF. Based on the CDR3 plus reference TRBV5-4 and TRBJ1-5, the full variable domain is ETGVTQSPTHLIKTRGQQVTLRCSSQSGHNTVSWYQQALGQGPQFIFQYYREEENGRGNFPPRFSGLQFPNYSSELNVNALELDDSALYLCASSRGGVDQPQHFGDGTRLSIL.

The chain links TRBV20-1 to TRBJ2-3; the D call of TRBD2 rests on TCRdb alone, since no DNA is present to check it. CDR3 length: 15 amino acids. The germline gives CDR1 DFQATT, CDR2 SNEGSKA (reference sequence). The CDR3 is CSARDLRVAADTQYF.

The rearrangement links TRBV5-1 to TRBJ2-3; TCRdb's D call, TRBD2, is unchecked because there is no DNA. CDR1 SGHRS and CDR2 YFSETQ come from the germline V gene. The CDR3 runs to 17 residues. This chain's CDR3 is CASSSPGLAGGPRTQYF.

V gene TRBV7-8 combines with J gene TRBJ2-1; TCRdb picks TRBD2, but there is no DNA to check that call. The CDR3 totals 15 residues. In germline, CDR1 is SGHVS, CDR2 FQNEAQ. CDR3 protein: CASSHGARSDNEQFF. Looking up the rest from reference TRBV7-8 and TRBJ2-1 gives the full variable domain: GAGVSQSPRYKVAKRGQDVALRCDPISGHVSLFWYQQALGQGPEFLTYFQNEAQLDKSGLPSDRFFAERPEGSVSTLKIQRTQQEDSAVYLCASSHGARSDNEQFFGPGTRLTVL.

CDR3 region: CASSLRTGGNTGELFF. This chain joins TRBV5-1 and TRBJ2-2; absent DNA, TCRdb's TRBD1 call cannot be checked. This CDR3 contains 16 residues. CDR1 is SGHRS, CDR2 YFSETQ, per germline.